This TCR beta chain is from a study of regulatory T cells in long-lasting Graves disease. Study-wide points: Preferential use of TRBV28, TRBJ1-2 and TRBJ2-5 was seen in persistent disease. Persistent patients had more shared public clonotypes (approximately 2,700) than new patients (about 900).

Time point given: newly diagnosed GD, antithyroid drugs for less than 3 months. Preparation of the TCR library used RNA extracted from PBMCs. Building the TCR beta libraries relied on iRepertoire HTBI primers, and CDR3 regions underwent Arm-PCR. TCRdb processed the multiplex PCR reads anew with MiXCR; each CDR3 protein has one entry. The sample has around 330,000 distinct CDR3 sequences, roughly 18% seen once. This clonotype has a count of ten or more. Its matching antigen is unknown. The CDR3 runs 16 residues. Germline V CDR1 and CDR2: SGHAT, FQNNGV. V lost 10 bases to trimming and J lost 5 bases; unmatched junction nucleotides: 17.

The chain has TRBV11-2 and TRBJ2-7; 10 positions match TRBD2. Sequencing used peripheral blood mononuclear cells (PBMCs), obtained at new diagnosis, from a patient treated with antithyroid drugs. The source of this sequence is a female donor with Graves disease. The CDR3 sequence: CAIRPSASGRSHEQYF. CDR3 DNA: TGTGCCATCCGACCCTCGGCTAGCGGGAGATCCCACGAGCAGTACTTC.